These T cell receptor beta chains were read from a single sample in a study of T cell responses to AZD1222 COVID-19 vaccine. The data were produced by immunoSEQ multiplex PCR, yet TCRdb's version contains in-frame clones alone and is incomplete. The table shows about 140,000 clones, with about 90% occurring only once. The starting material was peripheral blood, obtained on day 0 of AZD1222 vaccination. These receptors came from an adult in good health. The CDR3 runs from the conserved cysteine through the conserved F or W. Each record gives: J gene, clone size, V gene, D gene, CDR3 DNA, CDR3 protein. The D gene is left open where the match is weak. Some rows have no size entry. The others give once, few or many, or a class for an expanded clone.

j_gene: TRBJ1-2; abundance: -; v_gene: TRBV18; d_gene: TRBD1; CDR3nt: TGTGCCAGCTCCGTTCAGACAGGGCCTCAACTCTATGGCTACACCTTC; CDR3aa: CASSVQTGPQLYGYTF
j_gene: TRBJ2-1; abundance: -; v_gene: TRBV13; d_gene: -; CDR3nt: TGTGCCAGCAGCTTAGTTATTAGCGGCAATGAGCAGTTCTTC; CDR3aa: CASSLVISGNEQFF
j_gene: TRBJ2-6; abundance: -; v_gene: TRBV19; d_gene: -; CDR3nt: TGTGCCAGTAGTGCAGACCAGCCTGGGGCCAACGTCCTGACTTTC; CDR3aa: CASSADQPGANVLTF
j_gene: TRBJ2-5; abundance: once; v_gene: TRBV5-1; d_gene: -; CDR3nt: TGCGCCAGCAGCTCATCTCCGGGCCTCAAGGAGACCCAGTACTTC; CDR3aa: CASSSSPGLKETQYF
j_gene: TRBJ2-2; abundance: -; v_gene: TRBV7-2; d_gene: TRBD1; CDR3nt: TGTGCCAGCAGCCCCGGGACAGGGGGACAGAAGCTGTTTTTT; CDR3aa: CASSPGTGGQKLFF
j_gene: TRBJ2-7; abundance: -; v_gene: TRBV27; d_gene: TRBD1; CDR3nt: TGTGCCAGCAGATCCTTTACAGGGGGGGAGCAGTACTTC; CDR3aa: CASRSFTGGEQYF
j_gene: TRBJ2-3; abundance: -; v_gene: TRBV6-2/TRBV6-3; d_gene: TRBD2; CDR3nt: TGTGCCAGCAGTTACTCCGGGACTAGCGGGAGAACGCAGTATTTT; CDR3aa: CASSYSGTSGRTQYF
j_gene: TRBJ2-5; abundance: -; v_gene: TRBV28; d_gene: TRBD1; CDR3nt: TGTGCCAGCAGCCATGGGGGGACAGGGGCCTTCCAAAACCAAGAGACCCAGTACTTC; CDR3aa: CASSHGGTGAFQNQETQYF
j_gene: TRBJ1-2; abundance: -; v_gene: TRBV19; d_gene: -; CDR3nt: TGTGCCAGTAGGTTGGGGGGATCCTATGGCTACACCTTC; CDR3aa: CASRLGGSYGYTF
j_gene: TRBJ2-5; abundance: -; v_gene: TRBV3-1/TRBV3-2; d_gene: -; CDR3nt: TGTGCCAGCAGCTCATCAGGGTTACCCGGGACCCAGTACTTC; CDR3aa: CASSSSGLPGTQYF
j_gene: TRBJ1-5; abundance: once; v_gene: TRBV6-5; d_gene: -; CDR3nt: TGTGCCAGCAGTTATGGTGGGAGTCAGCCCCAGCATTTT; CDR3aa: CASSYGGSQPQHF
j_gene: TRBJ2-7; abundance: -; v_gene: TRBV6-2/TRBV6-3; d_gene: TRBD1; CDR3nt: TGTGCCAGCAGTTCCTTCGGGACAGGGACCTACGAGCAGTACTTC; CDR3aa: CASSSFGTGTYEQYF
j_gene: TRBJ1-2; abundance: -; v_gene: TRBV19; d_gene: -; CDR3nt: TGTGCCAGTAGTAGGGGGGACGGCTATGGCTACACCTTC; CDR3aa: CASSRGDGYGYTF
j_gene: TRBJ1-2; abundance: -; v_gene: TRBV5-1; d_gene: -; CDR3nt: TGCGCCAGCAGCTTGAGGGGCCCTAACTATGGCTACACCTTC; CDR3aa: CASSLRGPNYGYTF
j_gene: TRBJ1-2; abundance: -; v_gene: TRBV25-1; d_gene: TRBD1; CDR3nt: TGTGCCAGCAGTGGGACTAGGACAGGGGGCCGGCGCTACACCTTC; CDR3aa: CASSGTRTGGRRYTF
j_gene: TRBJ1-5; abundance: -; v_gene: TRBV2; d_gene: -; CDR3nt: TGTGCCAGCAGTGAGGGCGCAAATAGCAATCAGCCCCAGCATTTT; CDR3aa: CASSEGANSNQPQHF
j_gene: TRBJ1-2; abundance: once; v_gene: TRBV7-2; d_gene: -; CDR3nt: TGTGCCAGCAGCTTAGCGTTCTTAGGCGATGGGGACTATGGCTACACCTTC; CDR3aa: CASSLAFLGDGDYGYTF
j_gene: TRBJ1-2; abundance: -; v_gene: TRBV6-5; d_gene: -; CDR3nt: TGTGCCACAAGAGGGACATCCGAGGAACCTTGGGGCTACACCTTC; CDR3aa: CATRGTSEEPWGYTF
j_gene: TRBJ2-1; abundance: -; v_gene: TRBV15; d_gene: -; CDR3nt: TGTGCCACCAGCGGATGGGTCGACAATGAGCAGTTCTTC; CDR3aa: CATSGWVDNEQFF
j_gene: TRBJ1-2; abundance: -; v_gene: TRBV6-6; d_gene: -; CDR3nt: TGTGCCAGCAGTTACATTGGGACGGATAACTATGGCTACACCTTC; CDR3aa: CASSYIGTDNYGYTF
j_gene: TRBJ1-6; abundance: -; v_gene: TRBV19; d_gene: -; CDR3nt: TGTGCCAGTAGTATCCTGGGCCAGGGGTATTCACCCCTCCACTTT; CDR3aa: CASSILGQGYSPLHF
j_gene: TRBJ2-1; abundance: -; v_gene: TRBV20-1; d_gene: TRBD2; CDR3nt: TGCAGTGCTAGTCCTAGCGGGGGAATAGGCAATGAGCAGTTCTTC; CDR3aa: CSASPSGGIGNEQFF
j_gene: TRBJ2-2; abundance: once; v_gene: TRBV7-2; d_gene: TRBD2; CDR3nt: TGTGCCAGCAGCTTAGCGATAGCGGGGGGCCACACCGGGGAGCTGTTTTTT; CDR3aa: CASSLAIAGGHTGELFF
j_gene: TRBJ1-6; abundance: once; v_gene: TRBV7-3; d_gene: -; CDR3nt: TGTGCCAGCAGCTTGCTGGGCTCGTATAATTCACCCCTCCACTTT; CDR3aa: CASSLLGSYNSPLHF
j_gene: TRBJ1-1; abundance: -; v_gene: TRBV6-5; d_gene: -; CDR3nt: TGTGCCAGCAGTTACTCGACCTCTGGTTGGGACACTGAAGCTTTCTTT; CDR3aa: CASSYSTSGWDTEAFF
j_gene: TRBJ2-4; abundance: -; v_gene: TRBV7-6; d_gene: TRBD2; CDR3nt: TGTGCCAGCAGCTTAGTTCCGGGGGGAGCCAAAAACATTCAGTACTTC; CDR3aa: CASSLVPGGAKNIQYF
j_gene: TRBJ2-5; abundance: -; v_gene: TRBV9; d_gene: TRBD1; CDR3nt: TGTGCCAGCCCCGCGACAGGGACCCAAGAGACCCAGTACTTC; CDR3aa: CASPATGTQETQYF
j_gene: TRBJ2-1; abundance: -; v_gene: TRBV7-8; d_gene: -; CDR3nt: TGTGCCAGCAGCTCAGACGGCAGGAGCGGCAGGTACAATGAGCAGTTCTTC; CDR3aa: CASSSDGRSGRYNEQFF
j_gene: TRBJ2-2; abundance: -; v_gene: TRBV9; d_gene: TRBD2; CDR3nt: TGTGCCAGCAGCGTAGCTGGTAGCGGGGGAAACACCGGGGAGCTGTTTTTT; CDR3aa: CASSVAGSGGNTGELFF
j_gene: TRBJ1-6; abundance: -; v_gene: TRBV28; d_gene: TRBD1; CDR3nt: TGTGCCAGCAGTATTGGACAGGCAAATAATTCACCCCTCCACTTT; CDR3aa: CASSIGQANNSPLHF
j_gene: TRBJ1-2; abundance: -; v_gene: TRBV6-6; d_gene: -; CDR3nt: TGTGCCAGCACGGATAGTGGGGGAGGCTATGGCTACACCTTC; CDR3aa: CASTDSGGGYGYTF
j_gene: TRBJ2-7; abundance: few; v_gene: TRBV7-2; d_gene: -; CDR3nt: TGTGCCAGCAGCACTAGGAGCTCCTACGAGCAGTACTTC; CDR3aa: CASSTRSSYEQYF
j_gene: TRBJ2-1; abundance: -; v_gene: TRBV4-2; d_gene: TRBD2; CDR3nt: TGTGCCAGCAGCCAAGGTCGCGGGGGGTTCGGCAATGAGCAGTTCTTC; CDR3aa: CASSQGRGGFGNEQFF
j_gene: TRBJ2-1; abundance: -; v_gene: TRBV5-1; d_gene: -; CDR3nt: TGCGCCAGCAGCTTGGACCATCACAATGAGCAGTTCTTC; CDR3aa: CASSLDHHNEQFF
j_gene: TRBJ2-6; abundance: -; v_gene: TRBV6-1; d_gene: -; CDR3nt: TGTGCCAGCAGTGAGAGGGAACAGGTGAATTCCGGGGCCAACGTCCTGACTTTC; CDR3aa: CASSEREQVNSGANVLTF
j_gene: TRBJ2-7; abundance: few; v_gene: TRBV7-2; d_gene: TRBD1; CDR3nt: TGTGCCAGCAGCTTTTGGACAGGGGGCGCCTACGAGCAGTACTTC; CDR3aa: CASSFWTGGAYEQYF
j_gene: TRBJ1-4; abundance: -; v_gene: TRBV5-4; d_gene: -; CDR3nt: TGTGCCAGCAGCACGAGGGGTGGGGATACGGAGGAAAAACTGTTTTTT; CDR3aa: CASSTRGGDTEEKLFF
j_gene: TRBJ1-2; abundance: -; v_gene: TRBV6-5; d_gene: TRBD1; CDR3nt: TGTGCCAGCAGACCCCAACAGGGGGCCTATGGCTACACCTTC; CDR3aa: CASRPQQGAYGYTF
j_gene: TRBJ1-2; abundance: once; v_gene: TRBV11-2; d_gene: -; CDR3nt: TGTGCCAGCAGCTCCCCCCCCGGGCGGCCAAACTATGGCTACACCTTC; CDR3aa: CASSSPPGRPNYGYTF
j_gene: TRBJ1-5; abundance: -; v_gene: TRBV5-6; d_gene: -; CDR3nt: TGTGCCAGCAGCTTGATTGCAGGATCCAGCAATCAGCCCCAGCATTTT; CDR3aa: CASSLIAGSSNQPQHF
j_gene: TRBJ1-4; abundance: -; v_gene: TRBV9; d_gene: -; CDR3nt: TGTGCCAGCAGCGCCTATTCGGGAACTAATGAAAAACTGTTTTTT; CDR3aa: CASSAYSGTNEKLFF
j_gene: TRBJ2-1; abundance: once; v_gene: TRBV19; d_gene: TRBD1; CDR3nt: TGTGCCAGTAGCTCCTTAGGACAGGGTTACAATGAGCAGTTCTTC; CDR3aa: CASSSLGQGYNEQFF
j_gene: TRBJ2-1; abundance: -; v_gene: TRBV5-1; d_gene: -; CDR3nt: TGCGCCAGCAGCTTGGGGGGGCTCGTTGAGCAGTTCTTC; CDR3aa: CASSLGGLVEQFF
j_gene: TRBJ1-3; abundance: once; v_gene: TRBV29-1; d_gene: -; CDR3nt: TGCAGCGCCCGAGGACAGTACTCTGGAAACACCATATATTTT; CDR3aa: CSARGQYSGNTIYF
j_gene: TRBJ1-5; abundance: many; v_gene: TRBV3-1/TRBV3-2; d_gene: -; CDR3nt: TGTGCCAGCAGCGACCGGCGCCAGGCTCAGCCCCAGCATTTT; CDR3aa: CASSDRRQAQPQHF
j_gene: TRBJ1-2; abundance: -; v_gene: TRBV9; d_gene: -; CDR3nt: TGTGCCAGCAGCGTAGATGTAGGGGGCTATGGCTACACCTTC; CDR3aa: CASSVDVGGYGYTF
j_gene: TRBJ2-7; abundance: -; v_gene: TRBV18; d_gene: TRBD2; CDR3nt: TGTGCCAGCTCACCACCCGGGCTAGCGGGAGGGTACGAGCAGTACTTC; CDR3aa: CASSPPGLAGGYEQYF
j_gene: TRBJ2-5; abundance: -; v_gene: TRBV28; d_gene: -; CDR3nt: TGTGCCAGCGAGGGGGGGCGGCAATTCCAAGAGACCCAGTACTTC; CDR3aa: CASEGGRQFQETQYF
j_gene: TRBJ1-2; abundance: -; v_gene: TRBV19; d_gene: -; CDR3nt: TGTGCCAGTACCGTGGCAGAAAACTATGGCTACACCTTC; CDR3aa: CASTVAENYGYTF